This T cell receptor (beta chain) was captured in a study of Graves' ophthalmopathy and Graves' hyperthyroidism. Patients were left out if they had other autoimmune diseases, uncontrolled infections, pregnancy or lactation. Germline values: CDR1 SQVTM, CDR2 ANQGSEA. This CDR3 comprises 13 residues. Trimming took 8 bases from V and 11 from J, leaving 24 bases between them. From RNA, the CDR3 regions of TCR beta chains were amplified and sequenced. RT-PCR was first run with HTBI primers, then multiplex PCR in a second round. MiXCR, run by TCRdb on the multiplex PCR reads, gives a single entry per CDR3 protein. The sample yields under 350,000 distinct CDR3 sequences, roughly 15% seen once. This clonotype was seen many times. Its antigen remains unidentified. The study's findings and limits: Most expanded clonotypes in thyroid above 0.001 frequency also showed up in blood.

The specimen sequenced was peripheral blood. The source of this sequence is an adult man with Graves' ophthalmopathy. The chain recombines TRBV29-1 with TRBJ1-1; D may be TRBD1 (5 bases). CDR3 DNA sequence: TGCAGCACGAAGGGACGAGGTATGGACGGTGCTTTCTTT. Its protein is CSTKGRGMDGAFF. Full variable domain (outside the CDR3, taken from reference TRBV29-1 and TRBJ1-1): SAVISQKPSRDICQRGTSLTIQCQVDSQVTMMFWYRQQPGQSLTLIATANQGSEATYESGFVIDKFPISRPNLTFSTLTVSNMSPEDSSIYLCSTKGRGMDGAFFGQGTRLTVV.